The entry below gives a single T cell receptor beta chain sequence along with its context. The sample is drawn from a study of blood T cell repertoires in COVID-19. Trimming at V came to 4 bases and at J to 6 bases, leaving 13 bases not matched to a gene. There are 17 residues in the CDR3. Germline CDR1 SGHAT, CDR2 FQNNGV. Original handling: Amplified reference gene primers provided the basis for estimating nucleated cell counts. Repertoires were generated with immunoSEQ multiplex PCR, while TCRdb's copy carries only in-frame clones and drops some. V, J and clone size are those of that table, while D and trimming were read from the DNA. The repertoire includes around 300,000 clones, roughly 89% of them detected once, and 3.5% to 5% sits in the top ten. Enrolled through a virtual design, the participants were between roughly 18 and 90 years of age and came from under 30 US areas.

The sequenced material came from PBMCs or T cells enriched from blood (not recorded which). The TCR comes from a woman between 18 and 29 years old with acute COVID-19. This chain uses TRBV11-2 with TRBJ2-3, with TRBD2 matching 10 bases. The CDR3 DNA sequence: TGTGCCAGCAGCTATAAGGCTAGCGGGGGCCAGAAGGATACGCAGTATTTT. Translating it yields CASSYKASGGQKDTQYF.